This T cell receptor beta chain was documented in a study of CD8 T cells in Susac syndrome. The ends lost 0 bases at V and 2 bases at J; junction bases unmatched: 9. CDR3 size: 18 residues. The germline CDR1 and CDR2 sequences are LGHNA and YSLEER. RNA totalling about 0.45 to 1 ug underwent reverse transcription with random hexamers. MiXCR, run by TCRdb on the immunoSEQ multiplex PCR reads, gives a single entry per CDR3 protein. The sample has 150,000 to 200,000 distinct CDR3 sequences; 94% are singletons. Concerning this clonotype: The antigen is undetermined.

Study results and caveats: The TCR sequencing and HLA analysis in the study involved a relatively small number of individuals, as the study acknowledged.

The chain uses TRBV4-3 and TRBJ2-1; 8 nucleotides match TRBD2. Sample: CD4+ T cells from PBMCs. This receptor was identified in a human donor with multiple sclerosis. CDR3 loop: CASSQDGASGSAYNEQFF. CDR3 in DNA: TGCGCCAGCAGCCAAGATGGAGCTAGCGGGTCCGCCTACAATGAGCAGTTCTTC.